This T cell receptor beta chain was retrieved from a study of T cell responses to AZD1222 COVID-19 vaccine. Study-wide points: A rise in Spike-specific TCR breadth and depth followed two AZD1222 doses.

Sequenced by immunoSEQ multiplex PCR; TCRdb stores in-frame clones only, minus some. The data hold 100,000 or so clones, with 85% to 90% observed a single time. Notes on this clone: Its antigen remains unknown.

Germline CDR1 MDHEN, CDR2 SYDVKM. The junction had 3 bases not matched to a gene; V was cut back by 3 bases and J by 7 bases. The CDR3 sequence is 15 residues long. This clonotype originated in an adult who received the AZD1222 COVID-19 vaccine. The source was peripheral blood, collected 28 days after the second AZD1222 dose. The V and J genes are TRBV28 and TRBJ1-4; TRBD1 matches at 12 bases. CDR3 in amino acids: CASSFGDRGLEKLFF. The CDR3 nucleotides read TGTGCCAGCAGTTTTGGGGACAGGGGGCTTGAAAAACTGTTTTTT.